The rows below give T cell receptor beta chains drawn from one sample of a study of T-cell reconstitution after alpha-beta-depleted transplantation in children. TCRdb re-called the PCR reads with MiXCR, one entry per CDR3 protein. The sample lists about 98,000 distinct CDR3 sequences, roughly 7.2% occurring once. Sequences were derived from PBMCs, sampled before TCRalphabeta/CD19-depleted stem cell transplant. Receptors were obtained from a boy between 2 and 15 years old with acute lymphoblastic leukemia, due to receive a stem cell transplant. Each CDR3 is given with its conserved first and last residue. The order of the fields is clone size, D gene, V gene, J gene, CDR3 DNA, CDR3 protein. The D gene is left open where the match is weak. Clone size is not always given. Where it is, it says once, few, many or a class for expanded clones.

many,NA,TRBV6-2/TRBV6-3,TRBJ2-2,TGTGCCAGCAGATCCGGGACCCTATTGGGCGGGGAGCTGTTTTTT,CASRSGTLLGGELFF
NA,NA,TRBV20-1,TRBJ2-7,TGCAGTGCTAGCGGGTCCTACGAGCAGTACTTC,CSASGSYEQYF
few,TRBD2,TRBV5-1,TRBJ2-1,TGCGCCAGCAGCTTGGGCCCCGGGACTAGCGGGGCCTACAATGAGCAGTTCTTC,CASSLGPGTSGAYNEQFF
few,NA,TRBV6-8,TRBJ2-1,TGTGCCAAGTGGGCCCATGAGCAGTTCTTC,CAKWAHEQFF
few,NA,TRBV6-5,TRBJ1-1,TGTGCCAGCAGTTACTCGGGGAACTGGAACACTGAAGCTTTCTTT,CASSYSGNWNTEAFF
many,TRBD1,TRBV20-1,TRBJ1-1,TGCAGTGCTCCCGACAGGGGCTACGGGAACACTGAAGCTTTCTTT,CSAPDRGYGNTEAFF
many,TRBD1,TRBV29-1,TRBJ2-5,TGCAGCTCCGGGACAGGGGAGGAGACCCAGTACTTC,CSSGTGEETQYF
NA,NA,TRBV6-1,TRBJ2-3,TGTGCCAGCGGCGGCGGACCACAGAATACGCAGTATTTT,CASGGGPQNTQYF
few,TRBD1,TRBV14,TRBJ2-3,TGTGCCAGCAGCCGTCTGACAGGGGTTAACACAGATACGCAGTATTTT,CASSRLTGVNTDTQYF
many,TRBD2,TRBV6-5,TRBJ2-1,TGTGCCACCTCCCTCGAGGGTTCAGCGGGGTTCTGGAATGAGCAGTTCTTC,CATSLEGSAGFWNEQFF
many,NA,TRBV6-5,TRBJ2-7,TGTGCCAGCAGTTACCGAGCGGTTACCTACGAGCAGTACTTC,CASSYRAVTYEQYF
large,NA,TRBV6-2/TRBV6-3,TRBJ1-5,TGTGCCAGCAGTTACCACCTGGGGCCCCAGCATTTT,CASSYHLGPQHF
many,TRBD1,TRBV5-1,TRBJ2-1,TGCGCCAGCAGCCAGGACGGACAGGGTGGTTTAAGTTGGTTCTTC,CASSQDGQGGLSWFF
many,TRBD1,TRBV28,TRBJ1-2,TGTGCCAGCAGTTTAGGTACAGGGGGCAGGAGCTATGGCTACACCTTC,CASSLGTGGRSYGYTF
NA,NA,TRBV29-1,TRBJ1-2,TGCAGCGTTGAAGGAGGGGCCGGAACAGTCTATGGCTACACCTTC,CSVEGGAGTVYGYTF
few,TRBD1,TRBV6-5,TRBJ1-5,TGTGCCAGCAGTTACCGGGACAGGGGTGAGCCCCAGCATTTT,CASSYRDRGEPQHF
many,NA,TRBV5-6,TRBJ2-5,TGTGCCAGCAGCCCCCGGGACACTGAGACCCAGTACTTC,CASSPRDTETQYF
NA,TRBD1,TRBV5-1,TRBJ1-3,TGCGCCAGCAGCCCGGGACAGGGGAAAGGGAACACCATATATTTT,CASSPGQGKGNTIYF
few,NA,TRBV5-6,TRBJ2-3,TGTGCCAGCAGCGTCCAGGCTCGAAGAGTCACAGATACGCAGTATTTT,CASSVQARRVTDTQYF
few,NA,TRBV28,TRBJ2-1,TGTGCCAGCAGTTTGGCGGGGTTCTCCTACAATGAGCAGTTCTTC,CASSLAGFSYNEQFF
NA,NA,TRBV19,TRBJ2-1,TGTGCCAGTAGTACCAGACCCTACAATGAGCAGTTCTTC,CASSTRPYNEQFF
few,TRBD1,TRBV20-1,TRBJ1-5,TGCAGTGTTAAGGCGCCAGGACAGGATTTTCAGCCCCAGCATTTT,CSVKAPGQDFQPQHF
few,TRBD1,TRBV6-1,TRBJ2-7,TGTGCCAGCAGCCCCGGGACAGTGGTCACTTACGAGCAGTACTTC,CASSPGTVVTYEQYF
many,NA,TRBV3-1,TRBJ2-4,TGTGCCAGCAGCCCTTTGCATGAGGGGAAAAACATTCAGTACTTC,CASSPLHEGKNIQYF
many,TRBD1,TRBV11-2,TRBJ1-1,TGTGCCAGCAGCCACTTTACAGGGGCGAACTGGGAAGCTTTCTTT,CASSHFTGANWEAFF
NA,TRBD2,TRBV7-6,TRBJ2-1,TGTGCCAGCAGCTCGCGGGGGGACAATGAGCGGAAGTTCTTC,CASSSRGDNERKFF
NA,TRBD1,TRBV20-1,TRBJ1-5,TGCAGTGCTAGGGCAGGGGGAGGTCAGCCCCAGCATTTT,CSARAGGGQPQHF
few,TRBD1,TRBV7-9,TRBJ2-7,TGTGCCAGCAGCTTAGCGGACAGGGGCTACGAGCAGTACTTC,CASSLADRGYEQYF
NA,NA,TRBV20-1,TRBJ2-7,TGCAGTGCTGAGGAGCCAGACTCCTACGAGCAGTACTTC,CSAEEPDSYEQYF
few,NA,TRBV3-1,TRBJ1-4,TGTGCCAGCAACACCCTCGGGGGAAAACTGTTTTTT,CASNTLGGKLFF
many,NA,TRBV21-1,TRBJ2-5,TGTGCCAGCAGCTGGACGGAACAAGAGACCCAGTACTTC,CASSWTEQETQYF
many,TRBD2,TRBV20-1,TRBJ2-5,TGCAGTGCTAGAGGAGGGGAGCGGGGGCCCCGGGAGACCCAGTACTTC,CSARGGERGPRETQYF
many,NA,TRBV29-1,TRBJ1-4,TGCAGCGTCCTTTTGGGAGCTAATGAAAAACTGTTTTTT,CSVLLGANEKLFF
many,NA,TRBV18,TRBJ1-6,TGTGCCAGCTCACCAGGCAAGGTTCAAGGGGGTAATTCACCCCTCCACTTT,CASSPGKVQGGNSPLHF